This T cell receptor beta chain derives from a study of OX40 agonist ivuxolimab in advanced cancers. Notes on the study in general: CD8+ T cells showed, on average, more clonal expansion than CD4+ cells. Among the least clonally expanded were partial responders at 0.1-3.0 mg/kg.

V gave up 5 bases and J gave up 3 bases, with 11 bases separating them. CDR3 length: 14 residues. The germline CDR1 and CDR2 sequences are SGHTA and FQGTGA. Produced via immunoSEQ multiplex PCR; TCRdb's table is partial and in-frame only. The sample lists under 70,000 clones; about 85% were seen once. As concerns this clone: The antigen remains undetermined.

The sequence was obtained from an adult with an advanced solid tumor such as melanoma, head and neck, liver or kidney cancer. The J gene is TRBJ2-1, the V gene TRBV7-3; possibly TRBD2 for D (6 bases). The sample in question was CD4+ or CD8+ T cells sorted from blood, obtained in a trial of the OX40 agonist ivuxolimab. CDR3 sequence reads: CASSRPGLYNEQFF. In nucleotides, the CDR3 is TGTGCCAGCAGCAGACCGGGACTCTACAATGAGCAGTTCTTC.